This TCR beta chain was obtained from a study of blood T cell repertoires in COVID-19. Study information: Researchers got acute and convalescent COVID-19 samples from the United States, Italy and Spain. PBMCs, B-cell-depleted T cells, or T cells provided the cDNA or gDNA that made up the material.

Germline CDR1 reads MNHEY; CDR2 reads SMNVEV (reference sequence). V lost 8 bases to trimming and J lost 5 bases; unmatched junction nucleotides: 15. The CDR3 extends over 15 amino acids. Under the authors' procedure: For nucleated cells, counts were estimated from reference gene primer amplification. Generated by immunoSEQ multiplex PCR, the TCRdb table keeps only in-frame clones and is missing some. V, J and clone size reflect that table, while D and trimming were determined from the DNA. The sample holds tens of thousands of clones, roughly 84% seen once. The chain has TRBV27 and TRBJ2-7; the match to TRBD1 covers 7 bases. This clonotype was sampled from a woman aged 45-65 years with acute or convalescent COVID-19. The sample consisted of peripheral blood. The CDR3 sequence: CASGAIRPGGHEQYF. The CDR3, as DNA: TGTGCCAGCGGCGCTATTCGTCCAGGGGGACACGAGCAGTACTTC.